This T cell receptor beta chain was obtained from a study of shared clonotypes between healthy human individuals. Assay used: immunoSEQ multiplex PCR; TCRdb lists only in-frame clones, some missing. The sample has more than 400,000 clones, 78% seen once. With 8 bases clipped from V and 10 bases from J, the junction kept 10 bases outside the gene matches. This CDR3 contains 14 residues. Germline V lookup: CDR1 MNHEY, CDR2 SVGAGI. Sequencing was done on a sample of PBMCs. V gene TRBV6-5 combines with J gene TRBJ1-6; 8 bases fit TRBD1. The source is a woman aged 40-49 years in good health. Some clones in this sample may be carry-over from other donors' samples. The CDR3 spells CASRLGQGRSPLHF. As DNA, the CDR3 is TGTGCCAGCCGGCTCGGACAGGGCCGGTCACCCCTCCACTTT.